This record covers a single TCR beta chain. The CDR3 has 13 amino acids. Germline V gene sequence: CDR1 SEHNR, CDR2 FQNEAQ (reference sequence). The entry originates in a study of T cells expressing NK-cell markers. Making the TCR beta cDNA relied on 5'RACE template switching with UMIs. No DNA is given; TCRdb re-called the 5' RACE reads and lists each CDR3 protein once. The sample features 500,000 to 700,000 distinct CDR3 sequences, with roughly 3.6% in its top ten. This sequence joins TRBV7-9 and TRBJ2-3. The sequencing input was blood T cells: a sorted CD56 or NKG2C T cell subset, CD4+ or CD8+ T cells, or bulk PBMC T cells (not recorded which). The source is a young man in good health. The CDR3 region is CARKDYYTDTQYF. Full variable domain (remainder filled in from reference TRBV7-9 and TRBJ2-3): DTGVSQNPRHKITKRGQNVTFRCDPISEHNRLYWYRQTLGQGPEFLTYFQNEAQLEKSRLLSDRFSAERPKGSFSTLEIQRTEQGDSAMYLCARKDYYTDTQYFGPGTRLTVL.